A single sample is the source of the 31 T cell receptor beta chains below, sequenced in a study of early stage breast cancer tumors. Sequencing used immunoSEQ multiplex PCR; TCRdb keeps in-frame clones, though not all of them. The data hold fewer than 50,000 clones, with around 70% observed a single time. Specimen: blood. All receptors derive from a person in their fifties with breast cancer.

This chain connects TRBV20-1 to TRBJ2-5; D is unclear. V dropped 5 bases and J dropped 3 bases, with 4 bases sitting between them. Germline CDR1 and CDR2: DFQATT and SNEGSKA (reference sequence). The CDR3 loop spans 10 amino acids. DNA for the CDR3: TGCAGTGCTCTTGAAGAGACCCAGTACTTC. Protein product: CSALEETQYF.

This rearrangement joins TRBV6-1 to TRBJ2-7; unclear D gene. Between the trimmed V and J ends, which lost 2 bases and 2 bases, there was a span of 16 bases. The germline V gene encodes CDR1 MNHNS and CDR2 SASEGT. There are 16 residues in the CDR3. CDR3 bases: TGTGCCAGCAGTGAATCACGAGTAGCAGAGACCTACGAGCAGTACTTC. This translates into CASSESRVAETYEQYF.

This clone was counted a few times. The V gene is TRBV19, the J gene TRBJ1-5; 8 nucleotides agree with TRBD1. V was pared by 5 bases and J by 10 bases, with 10 bases of the junction left unmatched. This CDR3 comprises 14 residues. Germline V gene sequence: CDR1 LNHDA, CDR2 SQIVND (reference sequence). CDR3 in DNA: TGTGCCAGTAGTCCTCAGGGGGCGGTTTATCCCCAGCATTTT. It translates to CASSPQGAVYPQHF.

The chain links TRBV6-1 to TRBJ1-6; 9 bases agree with TRBD1. The V segment lost 4 bases and the J segment 7 bases; nucleotides outside the gene matches: 5. Germline-derived CDR1 and CDR2 are MNHNS and SASEGT. The CDR3 loop spans 15 amino acids. Written as DNA, the CDR3 is TGTGCCAGCAGTGCCTGGGACAGGGTAAATTCACCCCTCCACTTT. As protein: CASSAWDRVNSPLHF.

The rearrangement links TRBV7-2 to TRBJ2-1; D ambiguous. The ends were cut back, 3 bases at V and 3 bases at J, with 9 bases in the middle. Germline lookup yields CDR1 SGHTA and CDR2 FQGNSA. The CDR3 contains 14 residues. CDR3 in DNA: TGTGCCAGCAGCTTCACCCTAGTCTACAATGAGCAGTTCTTC. Its protein is CASSFTLVYNEQFF.

The gene calls are TRBV18 and TRBJ1-2, with D perhaps TRBD1 (6 bases). The CDR3 is 15 amino acids. V was trimmed by 6 bases and J by 0 bases, leaving 14 bases between them. Germline V CDR1 and CDR2: KGHSH, LQKENI. CDR3 in amino acids: CASSPAGQSNYGYTF. The CDR3 nucleotides read TGTGCCAGCTCTCCCGCTGGACAGTCTAACTATGGCTACACCTTC.

The gene calls are TRBV6-1 and TRBJ1-2; 8 bases align to TRBD1. Germline CDR1 MNHNS, CDR2 SASEGT. With 1 base clipped from V and 5 bases from J, the junction kept 3 bases outside the gene matches. The CDR3 length is 14 residues. Written as DNA, the CDR3 is TGTGCCAGCAGTGAAGGGACAGGGAGATATGGCTACACCTTC. Its protein product is CASSEGTGRYGYTF.

This clone was recorded a few times. The V gene is TRBV18, the J gene TRBJ2-2; TRBD1 agrees at 7 bases. The CDR3 length is 16 residues. Germline lookup yields CDR1 KGHSH and CDR2 LQKENI. V shed 5 bases, J shed 8 bases, and the junction held 14 bases outside the gene matches. CDR3 region: CASSSIPTGSAGELFF. For the CDR3, the DNA is TGTGCCAGCTCATCCATACCGACAGGGTCAGCAGGGGAGCTGTTTTTT.

The CDR3 is CASSLTDSYEQYV. As DNA, the CDR3 is TGTGCCAGCAGCTTGACAGACTCCTACGAGCAGTACGTC. The V and J genes are TRBV7-2 and TRBJ2-7; possible D gene TRBD1, 5 bases. The CDR3 loop spans 13 amino acids. Trimming took off 3 bases at V and 0 bases at J, with 6 bases between the two ends. Per germline, CDR1 SGHTA and CDR2 FQGNSA.

This clone was recorded a few times. The rearrangement joins TRBV5-1 to TRBJ2-3; the match to TRBD2 covers 15 bases. The CDR3 contains 18 residues. The junction had 10 bases not matched to a gene; V was cut back by 4 bases and J by 4 bases. The V gene's germline CDR1 is SGHRS and CDR2 YFSETQ. CDR3: CASSAGLAGGVSADTQYF. The CDR3 nucleotides are TGCGCCAGCAGCGCCGGACTAGCGGGAGGGGTCTCGGCAGATACGCAGTATTTT.

The chain combines TRBV9 with TRBJ1-2; TRBD1 is a possible D gene (6 bases). This CDR3 comprises 14 residues. Trimming took 3 bases from V and 4 from J, leaving 13 bases between them. Germline values: CDR1 SGDLS, CDR2 YYNGEE. The CDR3 region is CASSEGGGLYGYTF. The CDR3 DNA is TGTGCCAGCAGCGAGGGGGGGGGCCTCTATGGCTACACCTTC.

The chain is built from TRBV6-1 and TRBJ2-2; D gene unclear. The CDR3 has 15 amino acids. Trimming cost V 2 bases and J 4 bases, with 11 bases left between them. Germline CDR1 reads MNHNS; CDR2 reads SASEGT. Here the CDR3 reads CASSELARGTGELFF. The DNA for the CDR3 is TGTGCCAGCAGTGAACTGGCTCGTGGCACCGGGGAGCTGTTTTTT.

The V call is TRBV19, the J call TRBJ1-5; TRBD1 aligns across 8 bases. V dropped 5 bases and J dropped 7; count of bases not matched to a gene: 10. In germline, CDR1 is LNHDA, CDR2 SQIVND (reference sequence). The CDR3 has 15 residues. The CDR3 DNA sequence: TGTGCCAGTAGTCCCCCCGCAGGGGGCGCGCAGCCCCAGCATTTT. Amino acids: CASSPPAGGAQPQHF.

This chain connects TRBV2 to TRBJ2-7; maybe TRBD1 (6 bases). CDR3 size: 12 residues. The V gene lost 8 bases and the J gene lost 0 bases, with 8 bases spanning the gap. Germline V CDR1 and CDR2: SNHLY, FYNNEI. The CDR3: CASGQSSYEQYV. DNA of the CDR3: TGTGCCAGCGGACAGAGCTCCTACGAGCAGTACGTC.

The J gene is TRBJ2-1, the V gene TRBV25-1; a possible D gene is TRBD1 (5 bases). From germline, CDR1 is MGHDK and CDR2 SYGVNS. There are 16 residues in the CDR3. The V end lost 1 base, the J end lost 5 bases, and 15 bases lay between the germline ends. DNA of the CDR3: TGTGCCAGCAGTGAATTGTGGGGCCTCAGGAACAATGAGCAGTTCTTC. Translation gives CASSELWGLRNNEQFF. The full variable domain, with the rest looked up from reference TRBV25-1 and TRBJ2-1, is EADIYQTPRYLVIGTGKKITLECSQTMGHDKMYWYQQDPGMELHLIHYSYGVNSTEKGDLSSESTVSRIRTEHFPLTLESARPSHTSQYLCASSELWGLRNNEQFFGPGTRLTVL.

The chain recombines TRBV10-2 with TRBJ2-7; TRBD1 agrees at 7 bases. Losses at the gene ends were 9 bases for V and 5 bases for J; bases not matched to a gene: 13. The CDR3 loop spans 14 amino acids. Per germline, CDR1 WSHSY and CDR2 SAAADI. The CDR3 protein is CASVNYRGQDEQYF. The CDR3 bases are TGCGCCAGTGTCAACTACAGGGGCCAGGACGAGCAGTACTTC.

This clone came up a few times. The chain's CDR3 is CSAPTGTEAFF. The DNA of the CDR3 is TGCAGCGCTCCGACAGGGACTGAAGCTTTCTTT. This sequence joins TRBV29-1 and TRBJ1-1, with 7 bases lining up with TRBD1. V lost 7 bases, J lost 5 bases, and 4 bases stayed unmatched. The CDR3 is made up of 11 amino acids. Germline CDR1 SQVTM, CDR2 ANQGSEA. Drawing the rest from reference TRBV29-1 and TRBJ1-1, the complete variable domain is SAVISQKPSRDICQRGTSLTIQCQVDSQVTMMFWYRQQPGQSLTLIATANQGSEATYESGFVIDKFPISRPNLTFSTLTVSNMSPEDSSIYLCSAPTGTEAFFGQGTRLTVV.

In DNA, the CDR3 is TGTGCCAGCATCTCTTACTCAACTCGGGGAGATGGCTACACCTTC. The encoded protein is CASISYSTRGDGYTF. The chain couples TRBV6-6 to TRBJ1-2; D is unclear. The germline gives CDR1 MNHNY, CDR2 SVGAGI (reference sequence). Deletions cut 7 bases from V and 6 bases from J, with 21 bases between. The length of the CDR3 is 15 residues.

The chain recombines TRBV9 with TRBJ2-2, with a tentative D call TRBD1 (6 bases). The ends were cut back, 0 bases at V and 2 bases at J, with 8 bases in the middle. Germline assignment: CDR1 SGDLS and CDR2 YYNGEE. This CDR3 spans 15 amino acids. CDR3 coding DNA: TGTGCCAGCAGCGTAGGGACAGCAAACACCGGGGAGCTGTTTTTT. Its protein product is CASSVGTANTGELFF.

This clone was seen a single time. The J gene is TRBJ2-7, the V gene TRBV21-1; TRBD2 reflects the table's D call only, with no check against the DNA. TRBV21-1 is flagged as a pseudogene. The length of the CDR3 is 22 residues. The DNA of the CDR3 is TGTGCCAGCGGGATTTTCCGTCCCGGGGGCGCTTTTCAGGGGAGGGTCTTATACGAGCAGTACTTC. Protein: CASGIFRPGGAFQGRVLYEQYF.

The chain couples TRBV10-3 to TRBJ2-2; weak D call: TRBD1 (5 bases). The CDR3 extends over 15 amino acids. V was trimmed by 2 bases and J by 3 bases, leaving 10 bases between them. Germline assignment: CDR1 ENHRY and CDR2 SYGVKD. In DNA, the CDR3 is TGTGCCATCAGTGAGCGCCAGGGTGACACCGGGGAGCTGTTTTTT. Its translation is CAISERQGDTGELFF.

The genes are TRBV5-1 and TRBJ2-3, with D perhaps matching TRBD1 (6 bases). Germline CDR1 and CDR2: SGHRS and YFSETQ. V lost 7 bases, J lost 0 bases, and 15 bases lay in between. The CDR3 runs to 15 residues. In nucleotides, the CDR3 is TGCGCCAGCTCTCCAGGACAGTCTAGCACAGATACGCAGTATTTT. This translates into CASSPGQSSTDTQYF. Using reference TRBV5-1 and TRBJ2-3 for the parts outside the CDR3, the full variable domain is KAGVTQTPRYLIKTRGQQVTLSCSPISGHRSVSWYQQTPGQGLQFLFEYFSETQRNKGNFPGRFSGRQFSNSRSEMNVSTLELGDSALYLCASSPGQSSTDTQYFGPGTRLTVL.

The chain has TRBV6-1 and TRBJ2-1; tentatively, D is TRBD1 (5 bases). V dropped 2 bases and J dropped 9 bases, with 17 bases sitting between them. This CDR3 comprises 15 residues. Germline values: CDR1 MNHNS, CDR2 SASEGT. CDR3 DNA: TGTGCCAGCAGTGAATTGGTTACAGGAATGAGTGAGCAGTTCTTC. Amino acids: CASSELVTGMSEQFF.

This clone was seen a few times. The chain recombines TRBV7-8 with TRBJ2-7; maybe TRBD2 (6 bases). Trimming pared 1 base from V and 7 bases from J, leaving 17 bases between. The CDR3 sequence is 15 residues long. CDR1 and CDR2 (germline): SGHVS, FQNEAQ. CDR3: CASSLVRGPGREQYV. The CDR3 coding sequence is TGTGCCAGCAGCTTAGTACGAGGTCCAGGGAGGGAGCAGTACGTC.

The chain carries TRBV4-3 and TRBJ1-2; D ambiguous. Trimming pared 0 bases from V and 4 bases from J, leaving 12 bases between. Looked up from germline, CDR1 is LGHNA and CDR2 is YSLEER. CDR3 length: 15 residues. CDR3 region: CASSQDLRSPYGYTF. CDR3 in DNA: TGCGCCAGCAGCCAAGATCTTCGGAGTCCCTATGGCTACACCTTC.

The V gene is TRBV27, the J gene TRBJ1-1, with 7 bases lining up with TRBD1. CDR1 is MNHEY and CDR2 is SMNVEV in the germline V gene (reference sequence). J gave up 1 base and V 2 bases, and 13 bases lay outside the gene matches. The CDR3 spans 18 residues. The CDR3 bases are TGTGCCAGCAGTTTAAACCGGGACAGTGTAAGCTGGAACACTGAAGCTTTCTTT. It specifies CASSLNRDSVSWNTEAFF.

The rearrangement joins TRBV7-6 to TRBJ1-4; no firm D call. The V end lost 3 bases, the J end lost 0 bases, and 11 bases lay between the germline ends. CDR3 length: 16 residues. Germline V gene sequence: CDR1 SGHVS, CDR2 FNYEAQ. The CDR3, as DNA: TGTGCCAGCAGCTTGAGCCCGAGTGCAACTAATGAAAAACTGTTTTTT. Translation: CASSLSPSATNEKLFF.

The rearrangement uses TRBV6-5 and TRBJ1-2, with D unclear. The V end lost 7 bases, the J end lost 4 bases, and 10 bases lay between the germline ends. CDR1 and CDR2 from the germline V gene are MNHEY and SVGAGI. CDR3 size: 12 residues. CDR3 coding DNA: TGTGCCAGCAATGTCACAGCCTATGGCTACACCTTC. This gives the protein CASNVTAYGYTF.

V gene TRBV14 combines with J gene TRBJ2-1; D might be TRBD2 (7 bases). Germline CDR1 reads SGHDN; CDR2 reads FVKESK. The V and J ends lost 4 bases and 4 bases respectively, with 23 bases between them. This CDR3 region has 18 residues. CDR3 coding DNA: TGTGCCAGCAGCCCGAATCAGGGGCGGACTAGTTATTACAATGAGCAGTTCTTC. This codes for CASSPNQGRTSYYNEQFF. Filled out from reference TRBV14 and TRBJ2-1, the complete variable domain reads EAGVTQFPSHSVIEKGQTVTLRCDPISGHDNLYWYRRVMGKEIKFLLHFVKESKQDESGMPNNRFLAERTGGTYSTLKVQPAELEDSGVYFCASSPNQGRTSYYNEQFFGPGTRLTVL.

This clone counts as medium-sized. V usage is TRBV6-5 and J usage is TRBJ2-2, with D perhaps TRBD1 (6 bases). In germline, CDR1 is MNHEY, CDR2 SVGAGI. The V and J ends lost 8 bases and 1 base respectively, with 11 bases between them. This CDR3 comprises 14 residues. DNA for the CDR3: TGTGCCAGCCGGACAGAGTTGAACACCGGGGAGCTGTTTTTT. Encoded protein: CASRTELNTGELFF.

The chain uses TRBV5-6 and TRBJ2-3; D remains unclear. Germline CDR1 SGHDT, CDR2 YYEEEE. V was trimmed by 0 bases and J by 1 base, leaving 6 bases between them. The CDR3 has 14 residues. CDR3 in amino acids: CASSLVDRTDTQYF. The CDR3 DNA reads TGTGCCAGCAGCTTGGTAGATCGCACAGATACGCAGTATTTT.